A selection of T cell receptor beta chains follows, all from one sample in a study of control samples from healthy donors and cancer patients. The data were produced by immunoSEQ multiplex PCR, yet TCRdb's version contains in-frame clones alone and is incomplete. The repertoire has roughly 88,000 clones, approximately 91% of them found once; the top ten carry roughly 0.9%. The specimen sequenced was blood. All receptors come from a woman in her 30s in good health. CDR3s include the opening cysteine and the closing phenylalanine or tryptophan. D genes are given only for firm matches. The listing skips clone size in some rows; elsewhere it reads once, few, many or a size class.

j_call v_call clone_size d_call cdr3_aa cdr3_nt
TRBJ1-1 TRBV19 NA NA CASTTLLREITEAFF TGTGCCAGTACCACCCTCTTGAGGGAGATCACTGAAGCTTTCTTT
TRBJ2-3 TRBV5-1 NA NA CASSPMGDTQYF TGCGCCAGCAGCCCGATGGGAGATACGCAGTATTTT
TRBJ1-1 TRBV19 NA TRBD1 CASRPTGQGLAFF TGTGCCAGTAGACCGACCGGACAGGGACTGGCTTTCTTT
TRBJ1-5 TRBV30 NA NA CAWDKSNQPQHF TGTGCCTGGGACAAGAGCAATCAGCCCCAGCATTTT
TRBJ2-7 TRBV6-5 NA TRBD1 CASRQGQAYEQYF TGTGCCAGCAGGCAGGGACAGGCCTACGAGCAGTACTTC
TRBJ2-3 TRBV5-1 NA NA CASSLFTDTQYF TGCGCCAGCAGCTTGTTTACAGATACGCAGTATTTT
TRBJ1-1 TRBV10-3 NA NA CAISGSKYRSTEAFF TGTGCCATCAGCGGCAGCAAGTACAGGTCCACTGAAGCTTTCTTT
TRBJ1-1 TRBV7-2 NA NA CASSSTFVGNTEAFF TGTGCCAGCAGCTCTACATTCGTTGGGAACACTGAAGCTTTCTTT
TRBJ1-1 TRBV29-1 NA NA CSVRAPTEDLNTEAFF TGCAGCGTCCGCGCGCCGACAGAGGACTTGAACACTGAAGCTTTCTTT
TRBJ1-1 TRBV28 once TRBD1 CASSWGDSGAFF TGTGCCAGCAGTTGGGGGGACAGTGGAGCTTTCTTT
TRBJ1-5 TRBV5-1 NA TRBD1 CASSFGDRDQPQHF TGCGCCAGCAGCTTTGGGGACAGGGATCAGCCCCAGCATTTT
TRBJ1-5 TRBV7-2 NA NA CASSPGTNLLNQPQHF TGTGCCAGCAGCCCAGGGACCAACCTACTCAATCAGCCCCAGCATTTT
TRBJ1-4 TRBV5-1 NA NA CASSLGATNEKLFF TGCGCCAGCAGCTTGGGTGCAACTAATGAAAAACTGTTTTTT
TRBJ2-2 TRBV9 NA TRBD1 CASSDPGQGSNTGELFF TGTGCCAGCAGCGATCCGGGACAGGGTTCTAACACCGGGGAGCTGTTTTTT
TRBJ2-5 TRBV6-6 NA TRBD2 CASRPSGRSGETQYF TGTGCCAGCAGACCGAGCGGGAGGTCGGGGGAGACCCAGTACTTC
TRBJ1-4 TRBV7-9 once NA CASSLGGAGEKLFF TGTGCCAGCAGCTTGGGAGGAGCAGGGGAAAAACTGTTTTTT
TRBJ1-3 TRBV10-3 few NA CAISGGAKPGNTIYF TGTGCCATCAGTGGAGGGGCGAAGCCTGGAAACACCATATATTTT
TRBJ2-7 TRBV2 NA NA CASSRGATTYEQYF TGTGCCAGCAGCCGGGGGGCAACCACCTACGAGCAGTACTTC
TRBJ1-1 TRBV5-4 NA NA CASSHERGAWTEAFF TGTGCCAGCAGCCACGAAAGGGGCGCGTGGACTGAAGCTTTCTTT
TRBJ2-2 TRBV19 once NA CASSLNTGELFF TGTGCCAGTAGTTTGAACACCGGGGAGCTGTTTTTT
TRBJ2-7 TRBV5-6 NA NA CASSLGDNSYEQYF TGTGCCAGCAGCTTGGGGGACAACTCCTACGAGCAGTACTTC
TRBJ2-5 TRBV7-6 NA NA CASSLGALPRETQYF TGTGCCAGCAGCTTAGGCGCCCTCCCAAGAGAGACCCAGTACTTC
TRBJ2-1 TRBV27 NA NA CASSSPTVSSYNEQFF TGTGCCAGCAGTTCCCCGACAGTAAGCTCCTACAATGAGCAGTTCTTC
TRBJ1-6 TRBV5-1 few TRBD1 CASSLGTGDDNSPLHF TGCGCCAGCAGCTTGGGGACAGGGGACGATAATTCACCCCTCCACTTT
TRBJ2-5 TRBV4-1 NA NA CASSQRHKETQYF TGCGCCAGCAGCCAAAGGCACAAAGAGACCCAGTACTTC
TRBJ1-2 TRBV4-1 NA NA CASSPRTAANYGYTF TGCGCCAGCAGCCCCCGGACAGCGGCTAACTATGGCTACACCTTC
TRBJ1-4 TRBV7-9 NA NA CASSPVRGTNEKLFF TGTGCCAGCAGCCCGGTCCGGGGAACTAATGAAAAACTGTTTTTT
TRBJ2-3 TRBV7-3 NA TRBD2 CASSLIASGGPCADTQYF TGTGCCAGCAGCTTAATAGCTAGCGGGGGGCCGTGTGCAGATACGCAGTATTTT
TRBJ2-7 TRBV24-1 NA NA CATSDGGNYEQYF TGTGCCACCAGTGACGGAGGGAATTACGAGCAGTACTTC
TRBJ2-5 TRBV5-6 NA NA CASSHQVDSEGHF TGTGCCAGCAGCCACCAAGTCGACAGTGAAGGGCACTTC